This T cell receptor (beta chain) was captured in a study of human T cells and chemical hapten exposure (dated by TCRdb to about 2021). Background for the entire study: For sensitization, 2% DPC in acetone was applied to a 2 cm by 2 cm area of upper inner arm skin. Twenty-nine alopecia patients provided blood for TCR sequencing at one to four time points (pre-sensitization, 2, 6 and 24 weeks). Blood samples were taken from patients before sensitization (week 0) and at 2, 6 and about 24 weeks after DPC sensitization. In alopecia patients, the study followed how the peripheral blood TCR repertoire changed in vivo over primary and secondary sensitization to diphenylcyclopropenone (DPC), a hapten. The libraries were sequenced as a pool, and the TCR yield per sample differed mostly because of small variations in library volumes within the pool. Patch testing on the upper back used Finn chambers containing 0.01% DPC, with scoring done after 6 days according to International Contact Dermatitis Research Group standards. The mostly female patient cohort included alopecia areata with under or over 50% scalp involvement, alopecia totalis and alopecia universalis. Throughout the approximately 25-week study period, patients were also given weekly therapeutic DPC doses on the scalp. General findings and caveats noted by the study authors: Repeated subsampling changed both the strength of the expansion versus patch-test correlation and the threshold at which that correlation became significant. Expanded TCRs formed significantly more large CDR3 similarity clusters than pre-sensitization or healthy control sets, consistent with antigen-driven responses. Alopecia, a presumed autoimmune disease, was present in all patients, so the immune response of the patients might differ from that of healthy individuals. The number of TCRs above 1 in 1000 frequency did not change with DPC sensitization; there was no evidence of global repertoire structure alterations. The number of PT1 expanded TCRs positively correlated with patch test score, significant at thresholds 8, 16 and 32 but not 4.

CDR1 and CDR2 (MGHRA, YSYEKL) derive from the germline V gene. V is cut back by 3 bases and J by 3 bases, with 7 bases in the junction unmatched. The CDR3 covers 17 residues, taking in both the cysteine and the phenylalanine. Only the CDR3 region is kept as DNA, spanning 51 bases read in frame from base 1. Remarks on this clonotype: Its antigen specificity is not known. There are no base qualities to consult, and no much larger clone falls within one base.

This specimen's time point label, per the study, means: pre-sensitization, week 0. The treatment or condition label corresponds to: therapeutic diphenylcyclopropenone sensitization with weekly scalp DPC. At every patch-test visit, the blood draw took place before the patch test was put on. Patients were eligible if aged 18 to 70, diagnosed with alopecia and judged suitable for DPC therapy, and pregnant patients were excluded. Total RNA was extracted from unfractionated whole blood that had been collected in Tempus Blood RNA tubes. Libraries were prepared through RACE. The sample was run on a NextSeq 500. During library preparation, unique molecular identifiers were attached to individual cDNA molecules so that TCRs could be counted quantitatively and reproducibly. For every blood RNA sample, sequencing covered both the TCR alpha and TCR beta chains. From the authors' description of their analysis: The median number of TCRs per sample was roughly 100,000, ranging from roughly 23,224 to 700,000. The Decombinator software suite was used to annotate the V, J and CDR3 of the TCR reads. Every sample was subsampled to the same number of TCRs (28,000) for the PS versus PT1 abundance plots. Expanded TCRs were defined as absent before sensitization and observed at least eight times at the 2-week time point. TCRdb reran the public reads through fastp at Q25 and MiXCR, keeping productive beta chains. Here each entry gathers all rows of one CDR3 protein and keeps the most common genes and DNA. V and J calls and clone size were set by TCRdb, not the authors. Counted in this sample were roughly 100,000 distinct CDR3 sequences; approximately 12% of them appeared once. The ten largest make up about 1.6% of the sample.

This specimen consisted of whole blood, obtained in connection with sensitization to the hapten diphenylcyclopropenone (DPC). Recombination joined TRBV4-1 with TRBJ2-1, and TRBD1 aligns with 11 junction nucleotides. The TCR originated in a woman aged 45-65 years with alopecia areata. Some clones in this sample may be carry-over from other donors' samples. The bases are TGCGCCAGCAGCCATGTTCCGGGACAGGGGGTCTACAATGAGCAGTTCTTC. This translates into CASSHVPGQGVYNEQFF.